This T cell receptor (beta chain) was sequenced in a study of regulatory T cells in long-lasting Graves disease. Findings and caveats of the study: TRBV28, TRBJ1-2 and TRBJ2-5 were favored in persistent disease.

This clonotype has more than one count but fewer than ten. What it binds is unknown. Indicated time point: newly diagnosed GD, antithyroid drugs for less than 3 months. The TCR library was made from RNA extracted from PBMCs. Graves' disease was diagnosed by American Thyroid Association guidelines. This CDR3 is built from 13 residues. In germline, CDR1 is DFQATT, CDR2 SNEGSKA (reference sequence). V lost 0 bases and J 8 bases, leaving 10 bases between the germline ends. The TCR beta library used iRepertoire HTBI primers with Arm-PCR amplification of CDR3. Authors' data handling: Sequenced samples collectively carried 62 TRBV and 11 to 15 TRBJ segments. Via MiXCR, TCRdb re-called the multiplex PCR reads, giving one row per CDR3 protein. In this record, the V and J calls reflect TCRdb's handling and not the investigators' own analysis. This sample has around 360,000 distinct CDR3 sequences; 15% to 20% occur once, and the top ten carry around 20%.

This sample was also put to use in a study of T cells in Graves' hyperthyroidism and ophthalmopathy. That publication notes: Graves' hyperthyroidism was deemed stable absent ophthalmopathy progression within 18 months.

Source: peripheral blood mononuclear cells (PBMCs), taken at new diagnosis, from a patient treated with antithyroid drugs. V is TRBV20-1 and J is TRBJ1-4, with TRBD1 as a possible D gene (5 bases). This TCR was recovered from a woman aged 18 to 35 with Graves disease. The CDR3 DNA follows: TGCAGTGCTAGAGATGGGGGGGGGGAAAAACTGTTTTTT. Translating gives CSARDGGGEKLFF.